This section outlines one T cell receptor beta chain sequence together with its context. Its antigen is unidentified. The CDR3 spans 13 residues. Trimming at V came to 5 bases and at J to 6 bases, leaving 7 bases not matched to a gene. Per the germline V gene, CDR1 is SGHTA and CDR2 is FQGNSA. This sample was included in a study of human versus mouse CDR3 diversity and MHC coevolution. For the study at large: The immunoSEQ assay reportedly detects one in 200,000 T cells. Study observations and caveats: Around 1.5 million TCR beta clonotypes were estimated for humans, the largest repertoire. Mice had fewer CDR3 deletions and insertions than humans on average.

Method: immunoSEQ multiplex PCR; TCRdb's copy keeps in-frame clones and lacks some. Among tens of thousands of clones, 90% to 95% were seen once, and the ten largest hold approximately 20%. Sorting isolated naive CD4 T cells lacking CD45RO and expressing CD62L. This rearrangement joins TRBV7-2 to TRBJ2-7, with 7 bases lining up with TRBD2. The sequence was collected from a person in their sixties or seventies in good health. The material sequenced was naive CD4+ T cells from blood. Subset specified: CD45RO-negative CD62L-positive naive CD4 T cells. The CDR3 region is CASSPGTTPEQYF. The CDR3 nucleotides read TGTGCCAGCAGCCCGGGGACTACTCCCGAGCAGTACTTC.